These T cell receptor beta chains were read from a single sample in a study of blood T cell repertoires in COVID-19. TCRdb's copy holds only in-frame clones and misses some; the assay was immunoSEQ multiplex PCR. The sample has approximately 270,000 clones; roughly 90% are singletons. The sequenced material came from PBMCs or T cells enriched from blood (not recorded which). The receptor set was obtained from a woman aged 55-69 years who had recovered from COVID-19. Each CDR3 is given with its conserved first and last residue. D genes are given only for firm matches.

d_call	v_call	j_call	cdr3_length	cdr3_nt	cdr3_aa
-	TRBV5-1	TRBJ2-2	14	TGCGCCAGCAGCCGTGGGGGCTACACCGGGGAGCTGTTTTTT	CASSRGGYTGELFF
-	TRBV28	TRBJ2-7	15	TGTGCCAGCAGCCGGGTAAGCTTGAGCTCCTACGAGCAGTACTTC	CASSRVSLSSYEQYF
-	TRBV6-1	TRBJ2-7	15	TGTGCCAGCAGTGAATTGTTGGACAGTTCCTACGAGCAGTACTTC	CASSELLDSSYEQYF
TRBD1	TRBV28	TRBJ1-4	15	TGTGCCAGCAGCCCGGGGCGGACAGGTCGGGGGAAACTGTTTTTT	CASSPGRTGRGKLFF
-	TRBV12-3/TRBV12-4	TRBJ1-1	13	TGTGCCAGCAGTTTGAAGCCCTACACTGAAGCTTTCTTT	CASSLKPYTEAFF
TRBD1	TRBV30	TRBJ1-5	15	TGTGCCTGGGATATAGGACAGGGGGCTAGTCAGCCCCAGCATTTT	CAWDIGQGASQPQHF
-	TRBV2	TRBJ1-1	14	TGTGCCAGCAGTGAGCAGGGTGGGAACACTGAAGCTTTCTTT	CASSEQGGNTEAFF
TRBD1	TRBV28	TRBJ1-4	13	TGTGCCAGCATGGTGAGGGGGCGGGAAAAACTGTTTTTT	CASMVRGREKLFF
-	TRBV12-3/TRBV12-4	TRBJ1-1	13	TGTGCCAGCAGTTTTTCTCTGAACACTGAAGCTTTCTTT	CASSFSLNTEAFF
-	TRBV3-1/TRBV3-2	TRBJ2-7	14	TGTGCCAGCAGCCAAACCACGGTTGGGAGCGAGCAGTACTTC	CASSQTTVGSEQYF
-	TRBV5-6	TRBJ1-3	14	TGTGCCAGCAGCCTGACGGGGAGGTATGAGACCATATATTTT	CASSLTGRYETIYF
-	TRBV5-4	TRBJ2-7	14	TGTGCCAGCAGCCCGCAGTCTATCGGGTACGAGCAGTACTTC	CASSPQSIGYEQYF
TRBD1	TRBV7-2	TRBJ1-2	17	TGTGCCAGCAGCTCCCCCAGCCGACAGGGGACGAACTATGGCTACACCTTC	CASSSPSRQGTNYGYTF
-	TRBV9	TRBJ1-6	13	TGTGCCAGCAGCCGGGGGAATAATTCACCCCTCCACTTT	CASSRGNNSPLHF
-	TRBV5-6	TRBJ1-6	14	TGTGCCAGCAGCTTGGAGGGGGGAGGGTCACCCCTCCACTTT	CASSLEGGGSPLHF
TRBD1	TRBV3-1/TRBV3-2	TRBJ1-2	15	TGTGCCAGCAGCCCCTTAGGACAGGGGAACTATGGCTACACCTTC	CASSPLGQGNYGYTF
-	TRBV9	TRBJ2-1	16	TGTGCCAGCAGCGTAGGACCGGGCGGGGGCGGCGATGAGCAGTTCTTC	CASSVGPGGGGDEQFF
-	TRBV29-1	TRBJ2-1	13	TGCAGCGTTGTGGGACACACCTACAATGAGCAGTTCTTC	CSVVGHTYNEQFF
TRBD1	TRBV3-1/TRBV3-2	TRBJ1-6	13	TGTGCCAGCAGCCGCGACAGGGGTTCACCCCTCCACTTT	CASSRDRGSPLHF
TRBD1	TRBV6-5	TRBJ1-2	14	TGTGCCAGCAGCCCCCTACAGGGGTTCTATGGCTACACCTTC	CASSPLQGFYGYTF
-	TRBV6-1	TRBJ2-7	13	TGTGCCAGCAGTGAACGGGGCTCCTACGAGCAGTACTTC	CASSERGSYEQYF
TRBD1	TRBV10-2	TRBJ1-1	16	TGCGCCAGCAGTGAGTCGGGGGACAGGGGGAAGGCTGAAGCTTTCTTT	CASSESGDRGKAEAFF
-	TRBV7-2	TRBJ2-3	14	TGTGCCAGCACTTCGTTTTCTGGCACAGATACGCAGTATTTT	CASTSFSGTDTQYF